Listed below are T cell receptor beta chains from one sample, sequenced in a study of cytomegalovirus exposure and HLA in healthy donors. TCRdb keeps only in-frame clones here, not all; method: immunoSEQ multiplex PCR. The sample consists of 80,000 or so clones, 70% to 80% of them appearing once. The sequenced material came from PBMCs. These TCRs come from a man aged 40-49 years in good health and CMV-seronegative. The CDR3 runs from the conserved cysteine through the conserved F or W. A D gene is named only where the DNA matches it firmly. Rows may omit the clone size; those that give it use once, few, many or a size class.

D	size	V	J	DNA	CDR3
TRBD2	-	TRBV9	TRBJ2-2	TGTGCCAGCAGCCCCCGGACTAGCGGGGGGGCCACCGGGGAGCTGTTTTTT	CASSPRTSGGATGELFF
-	-	TRBV19	TRBJ1-5	TGTGCCAGTAGTATAAGCAGGGTTAGCAATCAGCCCCAGCATTTT	CASSISRVSNQPQHF
-	few	TRBV6-5	TRBJ1-1	TGTGCCAGCAGTTCAGGTACTCTGAACACTGAAGCTTTCTTT	CASSSGTLNTEAFF
TRBD2	-	TRBV5-4	TRBJ2-3	TGTGCCAGCAGCTTGACACTAGCGGGGGACACCACAGATACGCAGTATTTT	CASSLTLAGDTTDTQYF
TRBD1	-	TRBV10-3	TRBJ2-2	TGTGCCACCAGGGGACAGTCCACCGGGGAGCTGTTTTTT	CATRGQSTGELFF
TRBD1	-	TRBV7-9	TRBJ2-7	TGTTCCAGCAGCCCCGCCGCAGGGGGCGCCTACGAGCAGTACTTC	CSSSPAAGGAYEQYF
-	once	TRBV4-3	TRBJ1-2	TGCGCCAGCAGCCAAGGGGGAGTTGTCGGCTACACCTTC	CASSQGGVVGYTF
-	-	TRBV11-2	TRBJ1-5	TGTGCCAGCAGCCCCGGGGGGGGCGATCAGCCCCAGCATTTT	CASSPGGGDQPQHF
-	-	TRBV7-9	TRBJ2-5	TGTGCCAGCAGCTCGACAAGTGTTCCGGAGACCCAGTACTTC	CASSSTSVPETQYF
TRBD2	-	TRBV27	TRBJ2-3	TGTGCCAGCACCCTAGCGGGGGGGCCATCGAATACGCAGTATTTT	CASTLAGGPSNTQYF
TRBD2	-	TRBV4-2	TRBJ2-5	TGTGCCAGCAGCCAGGGGACTAGCGCGGTGGAGACCCAGTACTTC	CASSQGTSAVETQYF
-	-	TRBV10-3	TRBJ2-7	TGTGCCATCAGTGAGTACATCTACGAGCAGTACTTC	CAISEYIYEQYF
-	once	TRBV29-1	TRBJ1-1	TGCAGCGTTGAACTACCAGGGGCGAACACTGAAGCTTTCTTT	CSVELPGANTEAFF
-	-	TRBV7-2	TRBJ1-1	TGTGCCAGCAGCTTTATCGGGAACAAGAACACTGAAGCTTTCTTT	CASSFIGNKNTEAFF
TRBD2	-	TRBV30	TRBJ2-1	TGTGCCTGCCCAGCGGGGGGAATCTTTAGAAACAATGAGCAGTTCTTC	CACPAGGIFRNNEQFF
TRBD1	-	TRBV13	TRBJ2-2	TGTGCCAGCAGCTTCGCAGGGGGGAACACCGGGGAGCTGTTTTTT	CASSFAGGNTGELFF
TRBD2	-	TRBV18	TRBJ2-1	TGTGCCAGCTCACCACAGGCTAGCGGGGGGTACAATGAGCAGTTCTTC	CASSPQASGGYNEQFF
-	-	TRBV5-1	TRBJ2-2	TGCGCCAGCAGCTTGGTGCGGAACACCGGGGAGCTGTTTTTT	CASSLVRNTGELFF
-	-	TRBV7-2	TRBJ1-6	TGTGCCAGCAGCTTAGATGCAGGGGTAGGTTCACCCCTCCACTTT	CASSLDAGVGSPLHF
TRBD1	-	TRBV7-9	TRBJ2-7	TGTGCCAGCAGCTTAGGTCCGGGACAGGCTCGTTACGAGCAGTACTTC	CASSLGPGQARYEQYF
-	-	TRBV6-5	TRBJ1-5	TGTGCCAGCAGTTACCAGAGCAATCAGCCCCAGCATTTT	CASSYQSNQPQHF
-	-	TRBV9	TRBJ1-2	TGTGCCAGCAGCGTAGATCCAGGGCGAAGGGATGGCTACACCTTC	CASSVDPGRRDGYTF
-	-	TRBV6-1	TRBJ1-2	TGTGCCAGCAGTGAATGGGGGCTGGGTGGCTACACCTTC	CASSEWGLGGYTF
-	-	TRBV6-5	TRBJ1-5	TGTGCCAGCAGTCGGGAGGGGTTCAATCAGCCCCAGCATTTT	CASSREGFNQPQHF
-	-	TRBV10-1	TRBJ1-4	TGCGCCAGCAGCCCGGGATCCAACTATGGTGAAAAACTGTTTTTT	CASSPGSNYGEKLFF
TRBD1	-	TRBV7-8	TRBJ1-1	TGTGCCAGCCAAGAGCCGGGACAGGGCGCAAGCACTGAAGCTTTCTTT	CASQEPGQGASTEAFF
-	few	TRBV18	TRBJ1-2	TGTGCCAGCTCACCAGGGGCCAGGCTCGGGAGTGGCTACACCTTC	CASSPGARLGSGYTF
TRBD1	-	TRBV18	TRBJ2-7	TGTGCCAGCTCACCACGGGCAGGGGGAACCTACGAGCAGTACTTC	CASSPRAGGTYEQYF
TRBD1	-	TRBV18	TRBJ1-4	TGTGCCAGCTCACTGCAGGGGGCCTTAAATGAAAAACTGTTTTTT	CASSLQGALNEKLFF
TRBD1	-	TRBV5-4	TRBJ1-1	TGTGCCAGCAGCTTGGGGGGACAGGGGTCCCTAACTGAAGCTTTCTTT	CASSLGGQGSLTEAFF
TRBD2	-	TRBV4-3	TRBJ2-3	TGCGCCAGCAGCCAAGATCTTGCTAGCGGGGTTGCAGATACGCAGTATTTT	CASSQDLASGVADTQYF
TRBD2	-	TRBV18	TRBJ2-3	TGTGCCAGCTCACCACTAGCGGGGGCAGCAGGAGATACGCAGTATTTT	CASSPLAGAAGDTQYF
-	-	TRBV6-1	TRBJ2-5	TGTGCCAGCAGTGACAGGATCCAAGAGACCCAGTACTTC	CASSDRIQETQYF
-	once	TRBV7-2	TRBJ1-1	TGTGCCAGCAGCCGTTACAGGGCAACGAACACTGAAGCTTTCTTT	CASSRYRATNTEAFF
-	-	TRBV12-5	TRBJ2-7	TGTGCTAGTGGTTTGCCCAGAGCAGGATATGGGCCTGGTGACGAGCAGTACTTC	CASGLPRAGYGPGDEQYF
-	-	TRBV30	TRBJ2-3	TGTGCCTGGAGTGTTGGCGGGGAGGCCGGTGATACGCAGTATTTT	CAWSVGGEAGDTQYF
TRBD1	-	TRBV4-2	TRBJ2-7	TGTGCCAGCAGCCATGCACCGGGACAGGGTCAAGGCGAGCAGTACTTC	CASSHAPGQGQGEQYF
-	once	TRBV4-1	TRBJ2-5	TGCGCCAGCAGCCAACTAGGGCAGGGGCGCGCGGAGACCCAGTACTTC	CASSQLGQGRAETQYF
-	-	TRBV2	TRBJ1-5	TGTGCCAGCAGGGGGGGGTACGGGGATCAGCCCCAGCATTTT	CASRGGYGDQPQHF
TRBD2	-	TRBV11-2	TRBJ2-6	TGTGCCAGCAGCCGCGGGACTAGCGCTTACTCTGGGGCCAACGTCCTGACTTTC	CASSRGTSAYSGANVLTF
-	-	TRBV18	TRBJ1-3	TGTGCCAGCTCACCGTCGGAGGGATCTGGAAACACCATATATTTT	CASSPSEGSGNTIYF
TRBD1	-	TRBV27	TRBJ1-5	TGTGCCAGCAGTTTAGGGGGGACAGGGGTCTATTTGCAGCCCCAGCATTTT	CASSLGGTGVYLQPQHF
-	few	TRBV10-3	TRBJ1-1	TGTGCCATTCAGGGGAACACTGAAGCTTTCTTT	CAIQGNTEAFF
-	-	TRBV28	TRBJ2-3	TGTGCCAGCGCCTCGGGGGGCCCTATGGATACGCAGTATTTT	CASASGGPMDTQYF
TRBD1	-	TRBV4-1	TRBJ2-7	TGCGCCAGCTCCCGGGACAGGGGGGGAACCTACGAGCAGTACTTC	CASSRDRGGTYEQYF
TRBD1	-	TRBV5-6	TRBJ2-7	TGTGCCAGCAGCTTGGCCATAAGACAGGGAAGCGAGCAGTACTTC	CASSLAIRQGSEQYF
-	-	TRBV4-2	TRBJ2-2	TGTGCCAGCAGCCAAGCAGCAGGCCTAACGAACACCGGGGAGCTGTTTTTT	CASSQAAGLTNTGELFF
-	once	TRBV5-1	TRBJ1-1	TGCGCCAGCAGCTTACCCTACGGATTAAAGGGGGGGACTGAAGCTTTCTTT	CASSLPYGLKGGTEAFF
-	-	TRBV6-5	TRBJ1-3	TGTGCCAGCAGTTACTGGGGCAGGTCTGGAAACACCATATATTTT	CASSYWGRSGNTIYF
-	-	TRBV2	TRBJ1-2	TGTGCCAGCAACGTGGAGGGAAACTATGGCTACACCTTC	CASNVEGNYGYTF
-	few	TRBV19	TRBJ1-5	TGTGCCAGTAGTTTGTTTGGCCGGGGCAGGGGTGGGAATCAGCCCCAGCATTTT	CASSLFGRGRGGNQPQHF
TRBD1	-	TRBV28	TRBJ1-2	TGTGCCAGCAGCTCGGGACAGGGGTCCCATGGCTACACCTTC	CASSSGQGSHGYTF
TRBD1	-	TRBV19	TRBJ1-2	TGTGCCAGTAGTATAGATCTTGGAGGGGGCGGCTATGGCTACACCTTC	CASSIDLGGGGYGYTF
-	-	TRBV4-1	TRBJ1-5	TGCGCCAGCAGTCCTCGGTCCGCAGGGATTAGTAATCAGCCCCAGCATTTT	CASSPRSAGISNQPQHF